Sequencing of this T cell receptor (beta chain) was carried out in a study of vaccination and CD4 T cells after COVID-19. There are a few counts of this clonotype. Its antigen is as yet unknown. Sequencing of cultured CD4+ T cell DNA used the Oncomine TCR Beta short-read assay. TCRdb itself ran the PCR reads through MiXCR, one entry per CDR3 protein. The table lists roughly 5,000 distinct CDR3 sequences, 50% to 75% of them singletons. The V and J ends lost 4 bases and 7 bases, in that order; junction bases with no gene match: 6. Germline-derived CDR1 and CDR2 are DFQATT and SNEGSKA (reference sequence). The CDR3 runs to 13 residues. The sample's treatment: roughly 10-day PBMC culture with coronavirus spike peptide pools or control peptides (ViraFEST assay). These CD4+ T cells came from an unexposed donor, sampled before the COVID-19 pandemic (2011-2018).

This TCR was sampled from a human donor in good health. J is TRBJ1-5 and V is TRBV20-1, with TRBD1 matching over 8 bases. Material: CD4+ T cells from blood, cultured in vitro. As DNA, the CDR3 is TGCAGTGCTAAGACAGGGGCAACCCAGCCCCAGCATTTT. Amino acids: CSAKTGATQPQHF.